These 8 T cell receptor beta chains were sequenced from one sample in a study of blood T cell repertoires in COVID-19. Sequencing used immunoSEQ multiplex PCR; TCRdb keeps in-frame clones, though not all of them. The data contain roughly 300,000 clones, around 86% of them singletons. The specimen was peripheral blood. The receptors were sampled from a woman in her forties or fifties with acute or convalescent COVID-19.

The J gene is TRBJ1-2, the V gene TRBV5-1; D is unresolved. The V gene lost 0 bases and the J gene lost 2 bases, with 5 bases spanning the gap. The CDR3 has 13 amino acids. CDR1 and CDR2 from the germline V gene are SGHRS and YFSETQ. The CDR3 spells CASSLDGNYGYTF. CDR3 DNA sequence: TGCGCCAGCAGCTTGGACGGGAACTATGGCTACACCTTC.

The genes are TRBV6-2 or TRBV6-3 and TRBJ2-7; weak D call: TRBD1 (5 bases). With 0 bases removed from V and 7 bases from J, the gap between germline ends came to 10 bases. Germline values: CDR1 MNHEY, CDR2 SVGEGT. The CDR3 length is 13 residues. The CDR3 loop reads CASSYSSGIEQYF. CDR3 coding DNA: TGTGCCAGCAGTTACTCGTCAGGGATTGAGCAGTACTTC.

The rearrangement uses TRBV7-9 and TRBJ2-5, with D possibly being TRBD1 (5 bases). This CDR3 has 12 amino acids. CDR1 and CDR2 from the germline V gene are SEHNR and FQNEAQ (reference sequence). V lost 7 bases to trimming and J lost 7 bases, with 13 bases between them. The CDR3 DNA reads as TGTGCCAGCATCTCTGGGGCGTGGACCCAGTACTTC. This gives the protein CASISGAWTQYF.

This chain joins TRBV4-1 and TRBJ2-7, with 9 bases fitting TRBD1. V trimming: 0 bases; J trimming: 3 bases; junction bases outside the gene matches: 6. The V gene's germline CDR1 is MGHRA and CDR2 YSYEKL. The CDR3 has 16 residues. The CDR3 DNA is TGCGCCAGCAGCCAAGAGGGTCGGGGACAGGGCTACGAGCAGTACTTC. It specifies CASSQEGRGQGYEQYF.

This clone was counted a few times. V gene TRBV9 combines with J gene TRBJ2-1, with TRBD2 identical over 10 bases. V gave up 0 bases and J gave up 15 bases; unmatched junction bases: 15. This CDR3 has 16 residues. The germline gives CDR1 SGDLS, CDR2 YYNGEE. The CDR3 nucleotides are TGTGCCAGCAGCGTAGTTAGAGGTTTAGCGGGAGGTCCTTTGTTCTTC. Its translation: CASSVVRGLAGGPLFF.

The V call is TRBV29-1, the J call TRBJ1-5; D gene ambiguous. The length of the CDR3 is 12 residues. V lost 7 bases and J 0 bases, leaving 7 bases between the germline ends. The V gene's germline CDR1 is SQVTM and CDR2 ANQGSEA. The CDR3 spells CSAAFSNQPQHF. In nucleotides, the CDR3 is TGCAGCGCGGCCTTTAGCAATCAGCCCCAGCATTTT.

The chain couples TRBV12-3 or TRBV12-4 to TRBJ1-1; TRBD1 agrees at 7 bases. V shed 8 bases, J shed 7 bases, and the junction held 4 bases outside the gene matches. The CDR3 length is 11 residues. CDR3 in amino acids: CASFRGVEAFF. Written as DNA, the CDR3 is TGTGCCAGCTTCAGGGGGGTTGAAGCTTTCTTT.

This clone was seen once. The V call is TRBV3-1 (or the pseudogene TRBV3-2), the J call TRBJ1-1, with 9 bases that match TRBD1. This CDR3 region has 15 residues. V lost 6 bases, J lost 2 bases, and 7 bases stayed unmatched. Germline lookup yields CDR1 LGHDT and CDR2 YNNKEL (reference sequence). The CDR3: CASRRRDRDNTEAFF. The CDR3, as DNA: TGTGCCAGCAGACGTCGGGACAGGGATAACACTGAAGCTTTCTTT.